Below, 30 T cell receptor beta chains from the same sample are listed, as sequenced in a study of T cells after yellow fever vaccination. Via MiXCR, TCRdb re-called the 5' RACE reads, giving one row per CDR3 protein. This sample has about 630,000 distinct CDR3 sequences, with 9% to 15% found just once. Sequenced material: PBMCs, taken on the day of the yellow fever booster vaccination. These receptors were collected from a man aged 25 to 45 who received the YFV17D yellow fever vaccine.

J is TRBJ2-2 and V is TRBV7-6, with a weak D call TRBD1 (6 bases). V shed 1 base and J shed 6 bases, with 9 bases lying between them. The V gene's germline CDR1 is SGHVS and CDR2 FNYEAQ. The length of the CDR3 is 14 residues. The DNA of the CDR3 is TGTGCCAGCAGCTTAGAGGGGGTCCCCGGGGAGCTGTTTTTT. This translates into CASSLEGVPGELFF.

CDR3 amino acids: CSASRGTSGSNEQFF. Written as DNA, the CDR3 is TGCAGTGCTAGTCGGGGGACTAGCGGGAGCAATGAGCAGTTCTTC. The rearrangement links TRBV20-1 to TRBJ2-1; TRBD2 aligns across 14 bases. CDR1 is DFQATT, CDR2 SNEGSKA, per germline (reference sequence). The CDR3 has 15 residues. V was pared by 3 bases and J by 6 bases, with 4 bases of the junction left unmatched.

This clonotype came up a few times. This chain links TRBV7-2 with TRBJ2-3; 9 bases map to TRBD2. The V gene's germline CDR1 is SGHTA and CDR2 FQGNSA. CDR3 length: 15 amino acids. J gave up 3 bases and V 4 bases, and 5 bases lay outside the gene matches. CDR3 protein: CASSYSGSRTDTQYF. CDR3 sequence (DNA): TGTGCCAGCAGCTATAGCGGGAGTCGGACAGATACGCAGTATTTT.

This clonotype was detected only a few times. CDR3: CAWSGYPAIGQYF. The CDR3 coding sequence is TGTGCCTGGAGTGGGTATCCTGCCATTGGGCAGTATTTT. V usage is TRBV30 and J usage is TRBJ2-3; D not resolved. The CDR3 has 13 amino acids. Germline loops: CDR1 GTSNPN, CDR2 SVGIG (reference sequence). Trimming shortened V by 1 base and J by 11 bases, and 16 bases separated the two germline ends.

Here the CDR3 DNA reads TGTGCCAGCAGCCGGACAGCCGAATCCTTCAAACTGTTTTTT. Translated: CASSRTAESFKLFF. The chain uses TRBV5-5 and TRBJ1-4, with a tentative D call TRBD1 (6 bases). The CDR3 totals 14 residues. Per germline, CDR1 SGHKS and CDR2 YYEKEE (reference sequence). The V end was cut by 4 bases, the J end by 11 bases, with 18 bases between.

The chain links TRBV12-3 or TRBV12-4 to TRBJ1-3, with D possibly TRBD1 on 6 matching bases. The germline V and J ends were trimmed by 7 bases and 0 bases, with 10 bases remaining between them. The CDR3 has 14 residues. The CDR3 protein is CASTLRGSGNTIYF. In nucleotides, the CDR3 is TGTGCCAGCACCCTCAGGGGCTCTGGAAACACCATATATTTT.

This clonotype was seen more than once but under ten times. The chain has TRBV29-1 and TRBJ2-7, with D possibly called TRBD1 or TRBD2 (5 bases each). Germline CDR1 SQVTM, CDR2 ANQGSEA. V lost 4 bases and J lost 1, with 11 bases in between. The CDR3 is 13 residues long. CDR3 nucleotides: TGCAGCGTTGGGTGGGACCGATCCTACGAGCAGTACTTC. Its protein product is CSVGWDRSYEQYF.

The genes are TRBV20-1 and TRBJ2-7; 12 bases map to TRBD2. V lost 2 bases and J lost 1; bases outside the gene matches: 3. CDR3 length: 15 residues. CDR1 and CDR2 from the germline V gene are DFQATT and SNEGSKA (reference sequence). For the CDR3, the DNA is TGCAGTGCTAGACCACTAGCGGGGGGATCCTACGAGCAGTACTTC. Protein: CSARPLAGGSYEQYF.

This clonotype was picked up many times. The DNA of the CDR3 is TGTGCCAGCAGTTACGATTCCGGGACAGGGCGTAACGAGCAGTACTTC. This codes for CASSYDSGTGRNEQYF. The chain recombines TRBV6-5 with TRBJ2-7; 9 bases line up with TRBD1. V lost 2 bases and J lost 5; bases outside the gene matches: 10. The CDR3 is made up of 16 amino acids. Germline V gene sequence: CDR1 MNHEY, CDR2 SVGAGI.

This clonotype turned up a few times. The rearrangement joins TRBV7-6 to TRBJ2-7, with D tentatively TRBD1 or TRBD2 (6 bases each). The CDR3 consists of 16 residues. Germline V CDR1 and CDR2: SGHVS, FNYEAQ. V was shortened by 0 bases and J by 1 base, with 13 bases between the two germline ends. DNA for the CDR3: TGTGCCAGCAGCTTAGCCCACGGGGGCGCTTCCTACGAGCAGTACTTC. This gives the protein CASSLAHGGASYEQYF.

This clonotype was found a few times. V is TRBV11-2 and J is TRBJ2-3; 9 bases agree with TRBD1. The germline V gene has CDR1 SGHAT and CDR2 FQNNGV. Unmatched junction bases numbered 10, after V lost 0 bases and J lost 6 bases. The CDR3 has 17 residues. The CDR3: CASSLDGTGFKRDTQYF. CDR3 bases: TGTGCCAGCAGCTTAGACGGGACAGGGTTCAAGCGGGATACGCAGTATTTT.

This clonotype was seen a few times. The chain recombines TRBV20-1 with TRBJ2-1; TRBD2 aligns across 10 bases. CDR1 is DFQATT, CDR2 SNEGSKA, per germline (reference sequence). This CDR3 spans 17 amino acids. J was trimmed by 4 bases and V by 6 bases; bases with no gene match: 15. The CDR3 spells CSASTSGSEHAYNEQFF. DNA for the CDR3: TGCAGTGCCTCGACTAGCGGGTCCGAGCATGCTTACAATGAGCAGTTCTTC.

This clonotype was detected only a few times. Here the CDR3 DNA reads TGCAGTGCTAGTCACAGCCTCTATGGCTACACCTTC. It codes for CSASHSLYGYTF. The V and J genes are TRBV20-1 and TRBJ1-2; D not resolved. The CDR3 totals 12 residues. V was trimmed by 3 bases and J by 4 bases, leaving 9 bases between them. Germline values: CDR1 DFQATT, CDR2 SNEGSKA (reference sequence).

The count of this clonotype is one. V gene TRBV6-6 combines with J gene TRBJ2-1, with D hard to call. CDR1 is MNHNY and CDR2 is SVGAGI in the germline V gene (reference sequence). V was trimmed by 4 bases and J by 15 bases, leaving 13 bases between them. This CDR3 has 11 residues. Here the CDR3 DNA reads TGTGCCAGCAGTTTGACCCGAGAGTTGTTCTTC. Translated: CASSLTRELFF.

This clonotype was seen many times. The chain couples TRBV4-3 to TRBJ2-4; D gene unclear. CDR1 and CDR2 from the germline V gene are LGHNA and YSLEER. The CDR3 has 14 residues. Trimming removed 4 bases at V and 0 bases at J, with 7 bases between. Here the CDR3 reads CASSPVVAKNIQYF. The CDR3 region has the DNA TGCGCCAGCAGCCCCGTCGTAGCCAAAAACATTCAGTACTTC.

The V and J genes are TRBV6-2 or TRBV6-3 and TRBJ2-2, with 7 nucleotides matching TRBD2. Germline V gives CDR1 MNHEY, CDR2 SVGEGT. The V gene end was trimmed by 4 bases and the J gene end by 0 bases; junction bases not matched to a gene: 11. This CDR3 is 18 amino acids long. The CDR3, as DNA: TGTGCCAGCAGTTCCTGGGGGGGTGAAGGAGCGAACACCGGGGAGCTGTTTTTT. Its translation: CASSSWGGEGANTGELFF.

This clonotype was seen a handful of times. A much larger clone is a single base away; this may be a read error. The rearrangement links TRBV3-1 to TRBJ2-1, with a tentative D call TRBD2 (5 bases). The CDR3 is 18 residues long. The germline CDR1 and CDR2 sequences are LGHDT and YNNKEL (reference sequence). V was trimmed by 8 bases and J by 8 bases, leaving 31 bases between them. Here the CDR3 reads CASCPPQASSHPDYEQFF. The CDR3 coding sequence is TGTGCCAGCTGTCCTCCTCAGGCTAGTTCGCACCCGGACTATGAGCAGTTCTTC.

This clonotype was found a few times. The chain links TRBV4-3 to TRBJ2-1; D may be TRBD2 (5 bases). Germline V lookup: CDR1 LGHNA, CDR2 YSLEER. CDR3 length equals 17 residues. Deletions cut 0 bases from V and 0 bases from J, with 12 bases between. As DNA, the CDR3 is TGCGCCAGCAGCCAAGATCCGCGGGCCTACTCCTACAATGAGCAGTTCTTC. Encoded protein: CASSQDPRAYSYNEQFF.

The CDR3 DNA reads as TGTGCCAGCAGTTTATTGGGTAGCATGAGAGATACGCAGTATTTT. Amino acid sequence: CASSLLGSMRDTQYF. This chain joins TRBV27 and TRBJ2-3; D gene uncertain. The CDR3 is 15 amino acids. Per germline, CDR1 MNHEY and CDR2 SMNVEV (reference sequence). Trimming took off 1 base at V and 5 bases at J, with 13 bases between the two ends.

The rearrangement joins TRBV5-6 to TRBJ2-7; D is tentatively TRBD1 or TRBD2 (5 bases each). Deletions cut 3 bases from V and 5 bases from J, with 27 bases between. The CDR3 has 18 residues. Germline V gene lookup returns CDR1 SGHDT and CDR2 YYEEEE. Here the CDR3 DNA reads TGTGCCAGCAGCTCCCATCTCCGAGTACTAGACCCAGGGAACGAGCAGTACTTC. It translates to CASSSHLRVLDPGNEQYF.

This clonotype was observed many times. The CDR3 is CATRGADTQYF. The CDR3 bases are TGTGCCACCCGAGGGGCAGATACGCAGTATTTT. V gene TRBV6-6 combines with J gene TRBJ2-3; the D gene could be TRBD1 or TRBD2 (5 bases each). CDR1 is MNHNY, CDR2 SVGAGI, per germline (reference sequence). The CDR3 runs to 11 residues. Trimming shortened V by 10 bases and J by 4 bases, and 9 bases separated the two germline ends.

This clonotype showed up just a few times. J is TRBJ2-7 and V is TRBV6-2 or TRBV6-3, with TRBD2 matching 10 bases. CDR1 is MNHEY, CDR2 SVGEGT, per germline. After removal of 6 bases from V and 3 bases from J, the junction contained 11 bases not matched to a gene. The CDR3 extends over 16 amino acids. The CDR3 here is CASSPPALAGVYEQYF. The DNA of the CDR3 is TGTGCCAGCAGCCCCCCGGCCCTAGCGGGAGTCTACGAGCAGTACTTC.

The J gene is TRBJ2-5, the V gene TRBV5-1; no reliable D call. This CDR3 spans 13 amino acids. Trimming cost V 0 bases and J 5 bases, with 8 bases left between them. CDR1 is SGHRS and CDR2 is YFSETQ in the germline V gene. The CDR3 protein is CASSLGVEETQYF. The CDR3 bases are TGCGCCAGCAGCTTGGGGGTAGAGGAGACCCAGTACTTC.

This clonotype was observed a few times. The chain carries TRBV7-2 and TRBJ2-2; no firm D call. The CDR3 contains 14 residues. Trimming cost V 1 base and J 9 bases, with 12 bases left between them. Germline lookup yields CDR1 SGHTA and CDR2 FQGNSA. The CDR3 DNA follows: TGTGCCAGCAGCTTAGAACCACCCGTTTGGGAGCTGTTTTTT. Its protein product is CASSLEPPVWELFF.

This clonotype occurred a few times. This chain's CDR3 is CATSGARAFTNEQFF. Written as DNA, the CDR3 is TGTGCCACCAGCGGAGCTAGGGCCTTCACAAATGAGCAGTTCTTC. The chain is built from TRBV15 and TRBJ2-1; D ambiguous. The germline V gene has CDR1 LNHNV and CDR2 YYDKDF (reference sequence). The CDR3 is 15 amino acids. V was clipped by 5 bases and J by 7 bases, with 18 bases between them. The full variable domain, its missing parts supplied by reference TRBV15 and TRBJ2-1, is DAMVIQNPRYQVTQFGKPVTLSCSQTLNHNVMYWYQQKSSQAPKLLFHYYDKDFNNEADTPDNFQSRRPNTSFCFLDIRSPGLGDTAMYLCATSGARAFTNEQFFGPGTRLTVL.

The table lists this clonotype with a few counts. The gene calls are TRBV12-3 or TRBV12-4 and TRBJ2-1; D gene ambiguous. The CDR3 is 13 residues long. V dropped 4 bases and J dropped 4 bases, with 8 bases sitting between them. The CDR3 DNA follows: TGTGCCAGCAGTTCGACCCCATACAATGAGCAGTTCTTC. Its protein product is CASSSTPYNEQFF.

The chain recombines TRBV4-3 with TRBJ2-1; tentative D call: TRBD2 (5 bases). From germline, CDR1 is LGHNA and CDR2 YSLEER. Trimming took off 0 bases at V and 4 bases at J, with 13 bases between the two ends. This CDR3 has 16 amino acids. CDR3 amino acids: CASSQDRRGVYNEQFF. CDR3 sequence (DNA): TGCGCCAGCAGCCAAGATCGCCGGGGAGTTTACAATGAGCAGTTCTTC.

The rearrangement joins TRBV27 to TRBJ2-7; the D gene is possibly TRBD1 (7 bases). There are 14 residues in the CDR3. Germline CDR1 and CDR2: MNHEY and SMNVEV (reference sequence). Trimming shortened V by 6 bases and J by 2 bases, and 14 bases separated the two germline ends. CDR3 region: CASSQQGRPYEQYF. DNA of the CDR3: TGTGCCAGCAGCCAACAGGGGAGGCCCTACGAGCAGTACTTC.

This clonotype has a handful of counts. V gene TRBV7-2 combines with J gene TRBJ2-7; TRBD2 matches at 13 bases. Per germline, CDR1 SGHTA and CDR2 FQGNSA. V gave up 5 bases and J gave up 7 bases; unmatched junction bases: 14. This CDR3 has 17 amino acids. DNA of the CDR3: TGTGCCAGCAGCAGACTAGCGGGAGGTGTGGGCCGTTGGGAGCAGTACTTC. Its protein is CASSRLAGGVGRWEQYF.

This rearrangement joins TRBV3-1 to TRBJ2-5; 10 positions agree with TRBD2. The CDR3 is 15 residues long. Trimming at V came to 1 base and at J to 4 bases, leaving 3 bases not matched to a gene. Germline values: CDR1 LGHDT, CDR2 YNNKEL (reference sequence). CDR3 in DNA: TGTGCCAGCAGCCAAGGGGGACTAGCGAGAGAGACCCAGTACTTC. Amino acid sequence: CASSQGGLARETQYF.